These 25 T cell receptor beta chains were all obtained from the same sample, sequenced in a study of blood T cell repertoires in COVID-19. Here immunoSEQ multiplex PCR was the method, and the copy in TCRdb shows in-frame clones only, minus some. The table lists about 240,000 clones, around 90% of them singletons. Material for sequencing was PBMCs or T cells enriched from blood (not recorded which). The receptors were sampled from a woman aged 25 to 39 with acute COVID-19.

The CDR3 nucleotides are TGTGCCAGCAGTTCAGACAGGGTTGGGACCGGGGAGCTGTTTTTT. Protein: CASSSDRVGTGELFF. The rearrangement joins TRBV27 to TRBJ2-2; 7 bases match TRBD1. Trimming took 4 bases from V and 5 from J; bases not matched to a gene: 7. This CDR3 contains 15 residues. Germline V gene sequence: CDR1 MNHEY, CDR2 SMNVEV (reference sequence).

This clone was counted once. This chain uses TRBV27 with TRBJ1-2, with D perhaps TRBD1 (5 bases). The CDR3 contains 14 residues. The V and J ends lost 5 bases and 5 bases respectively, with 15 bases between them. Germline CDR1 is MNHEY and CDR2 is SMNVEV (reference sequence). Written as DNA, the CDR3 is TGTGCCAGCAGTCCAGACAGCGCGGGGTATGGCTACACCTTC. Translation gives CASSPDSAGYGYTF.

The rearrangement joins TRBV13 to TRBJ1-2, with D possibly matching TRBD1 (5 bases). Trimming shortened V by 5 bases and J by 6 bases, and 10 bases separated the two germline ends. Germline V gene lookup returns CDR1 PRHDT and CDR2 FYEKMQ (reference sequence). The CDR3 is 12 amino acids. Here the CDR3 DNA reads TGTGCCAGCAGCCCCGGGACTCATGGCTACACCTTC. This sequence encodes CASSPGTHGYTF.

The CDR3 protein is CASSIQAQETQYF. The CDR3 nucleotides are TGTGCCAGTAGTATACAAGCCCAAGAGACCCAGTACTTC. This chain joins TRBV19 and TRBJ2-5; D ambiguous. V was cut by 2 bases and J by 1 base, with 5 bases left in between. Germline values: CDR1 LNHDA, CDR2 SQIVND (reference sequence). This CDR3 contains 13 residues.

This sequence joins TRBV7-8 and TRBJ1-1; tentative D call: TRBD1 (6 bases). Between the trimmed V and J ends, which lost 3 bases and 6 bases, there was a span of 23 bases. Germline V CDR1 and CDR2: SGHVS, FQNEAQ. The CDR3 spans 17 residues. The CDR3 region is CASSFVNRRGRDPEAFF. As DNA, the CDR3 is TGTGCCAGCAGCTTTGTGAACCGGCGGGGGCGAGATCCTGAAGCTTTCTTT.

The V call is TRBV2, the J call TRBJ1-2; D is perhaps TRBD1 (6 bases). The ends were cut back, 0 bases at V and 4 bases at J, with 12 bases in the middle. Germline-derived CDR1 and CDR2 are SNHLY and FYNNEI. The CDR3 spans 15 residues. CDR3 coding DNA: TGTGCCAGCAGTGAAGCGGAAGGGGGAATCTATGGCTACACCTTC. This encodes CASSEAEGGIYGYTF.

The chain carries TRBV7-6 and TRBJ2-7; tentative D call: TRBD1 (6 bases). Germline lookup yields CDR1 SGHVS and CDR2 FNYEAQ. CDR3 length equals 16 residues. Trimming took off 2 bases at V and 6 bases at J, with 20 bases between the two ends. This CDR3 is CASSLWGGQTPSEQYF. In DNA, the CDR3 is TGTGCCAGCAGCTTATGGGGCGGACAGACCCCCTCCGAGCAGTACTTC.

The V and J genes are TRBV7-2 and TRBJ2-2, with 9 bases lining up with TRBD1. The CDR3 covers 15 residues. CDR1 SGHTA and CDR2 FQGNSA come from the germline V gene. Trimming at V came to 5 bases and at J to 6 bases, leaving 7 bases not matched to a gene. The CDR3 DNA reads TGTGCCAGCAGCCTGACCGGGACAGGGCCCGGGGAGCTGTTTTTT. Amino acids: CASSLTGTGPGELFF.

This clone has a handful of counts. The rearrangement links TRBV5-5 to TRBJ1-3; unclear D gene. From germline, CDR1 is SGHKS and CDR2 YYEKEE (reference sequence). This CDR3 spans 16 amino acids. The ends were cut back, 4 bases at V and 2 bases at J, with 16 bases in the middle. CDR3 sequence: CASSPTGDRPGNTIYF. The CDR3 region has the DNA TGTGCCAGCAGCCCCACCGGGGATAGGCCTGGAAACACCATATATTTT.

This clone has more than one count but fewer than ten. The DNA for the CDR3 is TGTGCCAGTAGTAATCGACAGGGACAGACCGGGGAGCTGTTTTTT. This codes for CASSNRQGQTGELFF. V usage is TRBV19 and J usage is TRBJ2-2, with TRBD1 matching over 7 bases. Losses at the gene ends were 4 bases for V and 5 bases for J; bases not matched to a gene: 7. Germline-derived CDR1 and CDR2 are LNHDA and SQIVND (reference sequence). This CDR3 region has 15 residues. Using reference TRBV19 and TRBJ2-2 for the parts outside the CDR3, the full variable domain is DGGITQSPKYLFRKEGQNVTLSCEQNLNHDAMYWYRQDPGQGLRLIYYSQIVNDFQKGDIAEGYSVSREKKESFPLTVTSAQKNPTAFYLCASSNRQGQTGELFFGEGSRLTVL.

The chain is built from TRBV10-1 and TRBJ1-1; TRBD1 aligns across 7 bases. Germline-derived CDR1 and CDR2 are WNHNN and SYGVQD (reference sequence). The length of the CDR3 is 17 residues. Trimming took 2 bases from V and 1 from J; bases not matched to a gene: 10. The chain's CDR3 is CASSEARTTGQNTEAFF. The CDR3 nucleotides read TGCGCCAGCAGTGAGGCCCGTACGACAGGGCAGAACACTGAAGCTTTCTTT.

This rearrangement joins TRBV30 to TRBJ2-6, with TRBD1 as a possible D gene (5 bases). This CDR3 region has 15 residues. Germline V gene data show CDR1 as GTSNPN and CDR2 as SVGIG (reference sequence). Between the trimmed V and J ends, which lost 0 bases and 2 bases, there was a span of 8 bases. The CDR3 loop is CAWSVAGTGANVLTF. As DNA, the CDR3 is TGTGCCTGGAGTGTAGCAGGGACTGGGGCCAACGTCCTGACTTTC. Complete variable domain (other parts from reference TRBV30 and TRBJ2-6): SQTIHQWPATLVQPVGSPLSLECTVEGTSNPNLYWYRQAAGRGLQLLFYSVGIGQISSEVPQNLSASRPQDRQFILSSKKLLLSDSGFYLCAWSVAGTGANVLTFGAGSRLTVL.

The gene calls are TRBV19 and TRBJ2-1; 11 bases are a match to TRBD2. The CDR3 runs to 16 residues. V lost 5 bases to trimming and J lost 7 bases; unmatched junction nucleotides: 10. The germline CDR1 and CDR2 sequences are LNHDA and SQIVND (reference sequence). The CDR3 DNA sequence: TGTGCCAGTAGTCCTTGGGGTAGCGGGGGGGATAATGAGCAGTTCTTC. Translation gives CASSPWGSGGDNEQFF.

The gene calls are TRBV4-3 and TRBJ1-1; tentatively, D is TRBD1 (6 bases). Trimming removed 0 bases from V and 1 base from J, with 9 bases in between. This CDR3 comprises 15 residues. Germline V gene sequence: CDR1 LGHNA, CDR2 YSLEER. The CDR3 sequence: CASSQDGQPNTEAFF. The DNA for the CDR3 is TGCGCCAGCAGCCAAGATGGACAGCCGAACACTGAAGCTTTCTTT.

This chain joins TRBV20-1 and TRBJ2-3, with D uncertain. V dropped 5 bases and J dropped 6 bases, with 9 bases sitting between them. The CDR3 sequence is 11 residues long. Germline V gene sequence: CDR1 DFQATT, CDR2 SNEGSKA (reference sequence). CDR3 sequence (DNA): TGCAGTGCTTATTCCGGGGATACGCAGTATTTT. Residues: CSAYSGDTQYF.

The rearrangement joins TRBV30 to TRBJ1-5, with D possibly matching TRBD1 (6 bases). This CDR3 comprises 14 residues. Trimming pared 0 bases from V and 2 bases from J, leaving 8 bases between. Germline CDR1 reads GTSNPN; CDR2 reads SVGIG (reference sequence). The CDR3 DNA follows: TGTGCCTGGAGTGTTTCAGGGGGCAATCAGCCCCAGCATTTT. This codes for CAWSVSGGNQPQHF.

The chain couples TRBV14 to TRBJ1-6; D is possibly TRBD1 (5 bases). CDR1 and CDR2 (germline): SGHDN, FVKESK. The CDR3 covers 13 residues. Trimming pared 1 base from V and 9 bases from J, leaving 7 bases between. DNA of the CDR3: TGTGCCAGCAGCCAAGTCGGGGGTTCACCCCTCCACTTT. Its protein is CASSQVGGSPLHF. Supplemented by reference TRBV14 and TRBJ1-6, the full variable domain reads EAGVTQFPSHSVIEKGQTVTLRCDPISGHDNLYWYRRVMGKEIKFLLHFVKESKQDESGMPNNRFLAERTGGTYSTLKVQPAELEDSGVYFCASSQVGGSPLHFGNGTRLTVT.

DNA for the CDR3: TGTGCCAGCAGCTTGTTTATCGTTAGCGACTCCTACAATGAGCAGTTCTTC. It translates to CASSLFIVSDSYNEQFF. The chain has TRBV5-4 and TRBJ2-1, with D tentatively TRBD2 (5 bases). The V end lost 1 base, the J end lost 0 bases, and 14 bases lay between the germline ends. Per germline, CDR1 SGHNT and CDR2 YYREEE (reference sequence). The CDR3 contains 17 residues.

CDR3: CASGRQRGGLPGELFF. CDR3 bases: TGTGCTAGTGGTCGGCAGCGGGGGGGCCTACCCGGGGAGCTGTTTTTT. The genes are TRBV12-5 and TRBJ2-2, with 10 bases aligning to TRBD2. Trimming took 5 bases from V and 6 from J; bases not matched to a gene: 9. The CDR3 loop spans 16 amino acids. Germline V gene sequence: CDR1 LGHNT, CDR2 FRNRAP.

The V and J genes are TRBV12-5 and TRBJ1-5; a possible D gene is TRBD1 (6 bases). This CDR3 spans 19 amino acids. Germline V gives CDR1 LGHNT, CDR2 FRNRAP. V shed 1 base and J shed 4 bases, with 23 bases lying between them. The CDR3 sequence is CASGLASLGRGGLNQPQHF. The CDR3 DNA follows: TGTGCTAGTGGTTTGGCCTCTCTGGGGAGGGGGGGATTAAATCAGCCCCAGCATTTT. Complete variable domain (other parts from reference TRBV12-5 and TRBJ1-5): DARVTQTPRHKVTEMGQEVTMRCQPILGHNTVFWYRQTMMQGLELLAYFRNRAPLDDSGMPKDRFSAEMPDATLATLKIQPSEPRDSAVYFCASGLASLGRGGLNQPQHFGDGTRLSIL.

The gene calls are TRBV28 and TRBJ2-1, with D possibly matching TRBD1 (6 bases). This CDR3 has 14 amino acids. V was trimmed by 3 bases and J by 7 bases, leaving 13 bases between them. Germline V gene lookup returns CDR1 MDHEN and CDR2 SYDVKM. The CDR3 loop reads CASSFGQTGNEQFF. The CDR3 nucleotides read TGTGCCAGCAGTTTTGGACAGACGGGTAATGAGCAGTTCTTC.

V and J are TRBV6-2 or TRBV6-3 and TRBJ2-7; 13 bases agree with TRBD2. J gave up 7 bases and V 2 bases, and 2 bases lay outside the gene matches. The CDR3 is made up of 14 amino acids. Looked up from germline, CDR1 is MNHEY and CDR2 is SVGEGT. Here the CDR3 DNA reads TGTGCCAGCAGTTACCGACTAGCGGGGGGTGAGCAGTACTTC. Amino acids: CASSYRLAGGEQYF.

The chain combines TRBV3-1 (or the pseudogene TRBV3-2) with TRBJ2-5; 7 bases fit TRBD2. The J segment lost 2 bases and the V segment lost 2 bases, leaving 8 bases of the junction unmatched. From germline, CDR1 is LGHDT and CDR2 YNNKEL (reference sequence). This CDR3 is built from 16 residues. The CDR3 loop reads CASSQYSRGGQETQYF. CDR3 DNA sequence: TGTGCCAGCAGCCAATATTCGCGCGGGGGACAAGAGACCCAGTACTTC.

The chain combines TRBV4-1 with TRBJ2-5; tentatively, D is TRBD2 (5 bases). Between the trimmed V and J ends, which lost 4 bases and 5 bases, there was a span of 17 bases. The CDR3 sequence is 15 residues long. Looked up from germline, CDR1 is MGHRA and CDR2 is YSYEKL. The CDR3 reads CASSPRAGVGETQYF. The CDR3 DNA reads as TGCGCCAGCAGCCCCCGAGCCGGGGTGGGGGAGACCCAGTACTTC.

The V call is TRBV13, the J call TRBJ2-3; 9 nucleotides agree with TRBD1. V gave up 5 bases and J gave up 2 bases; unmatched junction bases: 8. In germline, CDR1 is PRHDT, CDR2 FYEKMQ (reference sequence). The CDR3 sequence is 16 residues long. The CDR3 is CASSQSGTGFTDTQYF. CDR3 coding DNA: TGTGCCAGCAGCCAATCCGGGACAGGGTTCACAGATACGCAGTATTTT.